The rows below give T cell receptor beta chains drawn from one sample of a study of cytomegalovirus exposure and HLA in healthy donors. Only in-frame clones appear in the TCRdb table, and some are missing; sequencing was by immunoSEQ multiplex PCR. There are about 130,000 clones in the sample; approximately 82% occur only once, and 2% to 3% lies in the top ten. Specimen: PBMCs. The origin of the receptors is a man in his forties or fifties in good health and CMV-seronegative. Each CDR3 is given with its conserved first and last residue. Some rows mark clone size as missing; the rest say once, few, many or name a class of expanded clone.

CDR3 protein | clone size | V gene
CASSAGNSYEQYF | . | TRBV5-1
CASSLATDSSYNSPLHF | . | TRBV5-1
CASRSEGAKNIQYF | . | TRBV5-1
CASSVDRGSEKLFF | . | TRBV11-2
CASSGSGPSYEQYF | . | TRBV21-1
CASSDPTDPNYGYTF | . | TRBV25-1
CAPARGATMNTEAFF | once | TRBV10-2
CASSPRVPHTEAFF | once | TRBV6-5
CASSELAGPDTQYF | few | TRBV6-1
CASSLGDRGEAFF | . | TRBV5-1
CASSVGGEYGYTF | few | TRBV9
CASRQSGTFSSPLHF | . | TRBV6-1
CASSVPGRSEKLFF | . | TRBV6-1
CASSQDVAGGLGEQYF | . | TRBV4-1
CASSWRTGEEQYF | . | TRBV7-2
CASSLRQATYGYTF | . | TRBV13
CASSRTESYEQYF | . | TRBV5-4
CASSPRQELNTEAFF | once | TRBV7-9
CASGLGNTEAFF | . | TRBV6-5
CASSALYGYTF | few | TRBV9
CASGIQGSRYGYTF | . | TRBV12-5
CASSGRGSRMNTEAFF | . | TRBV7-2
CASSNSAGGAVPTQYF | . | TRBV19
CASRSGTSNTEAFF | . | TRBV12-2
CASRRGGVDEQFF | . | TRBV6-5
CASSSGDRGYDGYTF | once | TRBV5-6
CASSLGGAEQFF | . | TRBV13
CASSYSAGTGNSPLHF | . | TRBV5-1
CASSPGTGYTGAFF | . | TRBV9
CASSATGLAGGLLEVVETDTQYF | . | TRBV13
CASSESVASWGDEQFF | once | TRBV10-1
CALTPSRGEKLFF | . | TRBV6-1
CASSETGEAEKLFF | . | TRBV9
CASSSPQYDTDTQYF | few | TRBV7-9
CASSAPLLDTQYF | . | TRBV7-6
CASSFQAATGVDHYGYTF | . | TRBV7-9
CASSGGETQYF | . | TRBV2
CASSLGRGSTGNTIYF | once | TRBV11-2
CASSLFPGGGAYDTQYF | . | TRBV27